Below are 26 T cell receptor beta chains sequenced from a single sample in a study of shared clonotypes between healthy human individuals. Data came from immunoSEQ multiplex PCR; TCRdb stores just in-frame clones and leaves some out. Here the sample spans about 1 million clones, about 75% being singletons. The source material was memory CD4+ T cells sorted from blood. Indicated subset: CD45RA-negative fraction. The receptor set was obtained from a man between 18 and 35 years old in good health.

The chain couples TRBV5-1 to TRBJ2-1; D may be TRBD1 (5 bases). Trimming pared 1 base from V and 10 bases from J, leaving 15 bases between. This CDR3 spans 14 amino acids. The germline V gene has CDR1 SGHRS and CDR2 YFSETQ. This chain's CDR3 is CASSLTAGSGEQFF. The CDR3 bases are TGCGCCAGCAGCTTGACGGCAGGGTCAGGGGAGCAGTTCTTC.

The genes are TRBV5-1 and TRBJ2-1; tentatively, D is TRBD2 (7 bases). The CDR3 runs 14 residues. Germline loops: CDR1 SGHRS, CDR2 YFSETQ. V lost 4 bases and J 7 bases, leaving 15 bases between the germline ends. The CDR3 coding sequence is TGCGCCAGCAGCCCTGAAGGGGGGGCGAATGAGCAGTTCTTC. Its protein is CASSPEGGANEQFF.

V gene TRBV7-8 combines with J gene TRBJ2-7; TRBD1 matches 7 bases. This CDR3 comprises 16 residues. V lost 4 bases, J lost 0 bases, and 9 bases stayed unmatched. From germline, CDR1 is SGHVS and CDR2 FQNEAQ. The DNA of the CDR3 is TGTGCCAGCAGCTCCAGCGGTGGGACAGTCTCCTACGAGCAGTACTTC. Translated, it gives CASSSSGGTVSYEQYF.

J is TRBJ1-4 and V is TRBV11-2; possibly TRBD1 for D (6 bases). The CDR3 sequence is 15 residues long. The germline V gene has CDR1 SGHAT and CDR2 FQNNGV. The ends were cut back, 4 bases at V and 8 bases at J, with 17 bases in the middle. The CDR3 sequence is CASSSLLGGHEKLFF. The CDR3 DNA reads as TGTGCCAGCAGCTCCCTACTGGGGGGGCACGAAAAACTGTTTTTT.

This chain links TRBV2 with TRBJ2-5, with D possibly being TRBD1 or TRBD2 (5 bases each). V dropped 7 bases and J dropped 4 bases, with 22 bases sitting between them. CDR3 length: 16 residues. Germline CDR1 and CDR2: SNHLY and FYNNEI. The CDR3 sequence is CASNKGTTTKGETQYF. DNA of the CDR3: TGTGCCAGCAATAAAGGGACCACGACAAAAGGAGAGACCCAGTACTTC. Combining the CDR3 with reference TRBV2 and TRBJ2-5 gives the whole variable domain EPEVTQTPSHQVTQMGQEVILRCVPISNHLYFYWYRQILGQKVEFLVSFYNNEISEKSEIFDDQFSVERPDGSNFTLKIRSTKLEDSAMYFCASNKGTTTKGETQYFGPGTRLLVL.

To note about this clone: A read error may account for a junction end that differs from germline. The chain combines TRBV7-7 with TRBJ2-2; D may be TRBD2 (5 bases). Germline V lookup: CDR1 SSHAT, CDR2 FNYEAQ (reference sequence). The length of the CDR3 is 15 residues. The CDR3 loop reads CASSFAAANTGELFF. The CDR3 DNA reads TGTGCTAGCAGCTTCGCAGCGGCGAACACCGGGGAGCTGTTTTTT.

As concerns this clone: Distinct nucleotide sequences in the sample also encode this CDR3. V and J are TRBV9 and TRBJ2-5; 10 bases map to TRBD2. CDR1 and CDR2 from the germline V gene are SGDLS and YYNGEE. The CDR3 extends over 15 amino acids. Unmatched junction bases numbered 3, after V lost 2 bases and J lost 2 bases. The CDR3 region is CASSVGTSDQETQYF. CDR3 nucleotides: TGTGCCAGCAGCGTCGGGACTAGCGATCAAGAGACCCAGTACTTC.

The V gene is TRBV30, the J gene TRBJ1-2, with D unclear. Trimming left V 3 bases short and J 2 bases short, with 7 bases between. In germline, CDR1 is GTSNPN, CDR2 SVGIG (reference sequence). The CDR3 contains 12 residues. CDR3 protein: CAWRAENYGYTF. Written as DNA, the CDR3 is TGTGCCTGGAGGGCGGAAAACTATGGCTACACCTTC.

The V and J genes are TRBV15 and TRBJ2-4, with D hard to call. Germline CDR1 LNHNV, CDR2 YYDKDF (reference sequence). This CDR3 has 15 amino acids. Trimming removed 3 bases at V and 1 base at J, with 10 bases between. The CDR3 region has the DNA TGTGCCACCAGCAGGCCGGGTGAGGCCAAAAACATTCAGTACTTC. Its translation: CATSRPGEAKNIQYF. The full variable domain, rest sourced from reference TRBV15 and TRBJ2-4, is DAMVIQNPRYQVTQFGKPVTLSCSQTLNHNVMYWYQQKSSQAPKLLFHYYDKDFNNEADTPDNFQSRRPNTSFCFLDIRSPGLGDTAMYLCATSRPGEAKNIQYFGAGTRLSVL.

This chain uses TRBV5-1 with TRBJ2-3, with D perhaps assigned TRBD1 or TRBD2 (5 bases each). Germline-derived CDR1 and CDR2 are SGHRS and YFSETQ. This CDR3 is built from 15 residues. Trimming removed 0 bases at V and 8 bases at J, with 16 bases between. The CDR3 region has the DNA TGCGCCAGCAGCTTGGTCACAGGAGCTGGGGGTACGCAGTATTTT. Protein sequence: CASSLVTGAGGTQYF.

The chain joins TRBV5-6 to TRBJ2-1, with 8 bases aligning to TRBD2. The germline gives CDR1 SGHDT, CDR2 YYEEEE. The CDR3 spans 17 residues. Losses at the gene ends were 4 bases for V and 0 bases for J; bases not matched to a gene: 9. CDR3 in DNA: TGTGCCAGCAGCCCCCGTATACTAGCGGCCTCCTACAATGAGCAGTTCTTC. It codes for CASSPRILAASYNEQFF.

This clone was observed a few times. The rearrangement uses TRBV5-1 and TRBJ2-5; either TRBD1 or TRBD2 may supply D (5 bases each). This CDR3 has 13 amino acids. The V gene's germline CDR1 is SGHRS and CDR2 YFSETQ. Between the trimmed V and J ends, which lost 4 bases and 7 bases, there was a span of 14 bases. CDR3 DNA sequence: TGCGCCAGCAGCCAAGGGACCCGTGGGACCCAGTACTTC. Translated, it gives CASSQGTRGTQYF.

This sequence joins TRBV19 and TRBJ2-3, with 10 nucleotides matching TRBD2. Germline trimming cut 6 bases from V and 2 bases from J; bases unmatched to any gene: 5. The length of the CDR3 is 15 residues. Germline CDR1 LNHDA, CDR2 SQIVND (reference sequence). This CDR3 is CASRVAGGITDTQYF. As DNA, the CDR3 is TGTGCCAGTAGGGTAGCGGGGGGTATCACAGATACGCAGTATTTT.

This clone was seen just once. The chain is built from TRBV5-1 and TRBJ1-4; no definite D call. The germline V gene encodes CDR1 SGHRS and CDR2 YFSETQ. The CDR3 runs to 17 residues. V was clipped by 4 bases and J by 1 base, with 17 bases between them. CDR3 nucleotide sequence: TGCGCCAGCAGCAGATCGAGCACGGTGGGAACTAATGAAAAACTGTTTTTT. Translated, it gives CASSRSSTVGTNEKLFF.

In the case of this clone: The same CDR3 is also encoded by other DNA sequences in this sample. This sequence joins TRBV6-6 and TRBJ1-1; D is unresolved. Deletions cut 7 bases from V and 0 bases from J, with 12 bases between. The CDR3 is 14 amino acids. Germline lookup yields CDR1 MNHNY and CDR2 SVGAGI (reference sequence). CDR3 sequence: CASKEGGMNTEAFF. The CDR3 DNA reads as TGTGCCAGCAAGGAAGGAGGGATGAACACTGAAGCTTTCTTT.

This clone has just a few counts. V gene TRBV5-4 combines with J gene TRBJ1-2; TRBD1 aligns across 10 bases. This CDR3 has 15 residues. In germline, CDR1 is SGHNT, CDR2 YYREEE (reference sequence). With V trimmed by 0 bases and J by 6 bases, 5 bases remained unmatched. This CDR3 is CASSLAKGQGHGYTF. The CDR3 DNA follows: TGTGCCAGCAGCTTGGCCAAGGGACAGGGGCATGGCTACACCTTC.

This sequence joins TRBV7-9 and TRBJ1-2, with D tentatively TRBD1 (5 bases). V was clipped by 5 bases and J by 8 bases, with 12 bases between them. CDR3 size: 12 residues. Germline-derived CDR1 and CDR2 are SEHNR and FQNEAQ (reference sequence). The CDR3 loop reads CASSIDRSGYTF. CDR3 DNA: TGTGCCAGCAGCATTGACAGAAGCGGCTACACCTTC.

The chain links TRBV19 to TRBJ1-3; no clear D gene. The CDR3 is 16 residues long. V lost 0 bases and J lost 0, with 9 bases in between. Germline CDR1 is LNHDA and CDR2 is SQIVND (reference sequence). The CDR3 loop reads CASSIDGISSGNTIYF. In nucleotides, the CDR3 is TGTGCCAGTAGTATAGACGGGATTTCCTCTGGAAACACCATATATTTT.

This sequence joins TRBV11-1 and TRBJ2-1; 12 bases fit TRBD2. J lost 10 bases, V lost 2 bases, and 3 bases had no gene match. CDR1 is SGHAT, CDR2 FQDESV, per germline (reference sequence). This CDR3 contains 14 residues. The CDR3 loop reads CASSLRLAGGEQFF. DNA for the CDR3: TGTGCCAGCAGCTTAAGGCTAGCGGGGGGGGAGCAGTTCTTC.

This clone was counted only a few times. The chain joins TRBV6-5 to TRBJ2-7; possible D gene TRBD2, 6 bases. V was shortened by 6 bases and J by 4 bases, with 13 bases between the two germline ends. Germline V lookup: CDR1 MNHEY, CDR2 SVGAGI. There are 13 residues in the CDR3. CDR3 loop: CASRPSGGYEQYF. CDR3 nucleotide sequence: TGTGCCAGCAGACCTTCCGGGGGATACGAGCAGTACTTC.

This clone occurred a few times. The chain uses TRBV11-2 and TRBJ2-2; 9 bases align to TRBD1. The germline V gene has CDR1 SGHAT and CDR2 FQNNGV. The CDR3 extends over 15 amino acids. Unmatched junction bases numbered 6, after V lost 4 bases and J lost 6 bases. CDR3 coding DNA: TGTGCCAGCAGCTGGGGACAGGGAGCCCCCGGGGAGCTGTTTTTT. Protein product: CASSWGQGAPGELFF.

The chain is built from TRBV30 and TRBJ1-1; D unresolved. Germline V gene lookup returns CDR1 GTSNPN and CDR2 SVGIG (reference sequence). Trimming removed 4 bases from V and 0 bases from J, with 15 bases in between. The CDR3 has 15 residues. The CDR3 bases are TGTGCCTGGAAACCAGACTCTGGGATGAACACTGAAGCTTTCTTT. Translated, it gives CAWKPDSGMNTEAFF.

Regarding this clone: One end of the junction is discordant with germline, which a read error may explain. Additional DNA sequences in this sample encode the identical CDR3. V is TRBV5-4 and J is TRBJ1-2; no clear D gene. Germline CDR1 and CDR2: SGHNT and YYREEE (reference sequence). This CDR3 spans 13 amino acids. The CDR3 coding sequence is TGTGCTAGCACCCTCCCCCCAAACTATGGCTACACCTTC. Protein: CASTLPPNYGYTF.

This clone has only a few counts. The chain uses TRBV6-5 and TRBJ2-7; 10 nucleotides line up with TRBD2. Per germline, CDR1 MNHEY and CDR2 SVGAGI. CDR3 length: 14 residues. V lost 4 bases, J lost 6 bases, and 6 bases stayed unmatched. The CDR3 coding sequence is TGTGCCAGCAGTTCGGGACTAGCGTCACCCGAGCAGTACTTC. As protein: CASSSGLASPEQYF.

A few counts support this clone. This rearrangement joins TRBV7-2 to TRBJ2-2; D might be TRBD1 (6 bases). V was trimmed by 5 bases and J by 7 bases, leaving 14 bases between them. Germline V gives CDR1 SGHTA, CDR2 FQGNSA. The CDR3 length is 14 residues. CDR3 coding DNA: TGTGCCAGCAGCCCCGGGCAGGGGTTCGGGGAGCTGTTTTTT. As protein: CASSPGQGFGELFF.

This clone appeared once. The chain links TRBV7-2 to TRBJ1-5; no firm D call. This CDR3 comprises 13 residues. V shed 6 bases and J shed 9 bases, with 15 bases lying between them. CDR1 and CDR2 from the germline V gene are SGHTA and FQGNSA. CDR3 sequence (DNA): TGTGCCAGCAGAACCGACATGGTTGGGCCCCAGCATTTT. Protein product: CASRTDMVGPQHF.